This TCR beta chain stems from a study of T cell responses to AZD1222 COVID-19 vaccine. The method was immunoSEQ multiplex PCR; TCRdb's version includes in-frame clones alone and lacks a portion of them. The sample has under 200,000 clones, around nine tenths seen once. Findings and caveats of the study: After the peak T cell response, and only then, were repertoires sampled.

Turning to this clone: Its antigen is undetermined.

Germline trimming cut 4 bases from V and 5 bases from J; bases unmatched to any gene: 10. The CDR3 runs 15 residues. CDR1 MNHEY and CDR2 SVGAGI come from the germline V gene. The sequenced sample was peripheral blood, obtained 28 days after the second AZD1222 dose. The TCR sequence derives from an adult who received the AZD1222 COVID-19 vaccine. The gene calls are TRBV6-5 and TRBJ2-5, with 7 positions matching TRBD2. The CDR3 nucleotides read TGTGCCAGCAGTTCCTTTGGGAGGGGAGGCGAGACCCAGTACTTC. Protein product: CASSSFGRGGETQYF.